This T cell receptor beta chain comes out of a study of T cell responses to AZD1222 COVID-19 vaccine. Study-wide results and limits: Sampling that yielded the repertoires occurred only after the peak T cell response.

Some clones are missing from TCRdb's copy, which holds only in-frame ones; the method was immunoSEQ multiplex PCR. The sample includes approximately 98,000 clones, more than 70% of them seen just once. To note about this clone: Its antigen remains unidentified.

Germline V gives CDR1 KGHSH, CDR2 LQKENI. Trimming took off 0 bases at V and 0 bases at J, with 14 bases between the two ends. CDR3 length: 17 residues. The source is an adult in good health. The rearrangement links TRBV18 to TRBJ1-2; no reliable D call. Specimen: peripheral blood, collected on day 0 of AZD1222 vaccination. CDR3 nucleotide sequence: TGTGCCAGCTCACCACCTGCCAGTGCCAAGACTAACTATGGCTACACCTTC. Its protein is CASSPPASAKTNYGYTF.